The entry below gives a single T cell receptor (beta chain) sequence along with its context. Its specificity is unknown. The CDR3 is 18 residues long. The trim removed 1 base at V and 2 bases at J, leaving 7 bases unmatched. Germline CDR1 SGHNT, CDR2 YENEEA. This entry comes from a study of spatial heterogeneity in lung cancer. The study, taken as a whole, reports: Expanded tumor TCRs that were ubiquitous appeared in blood more at resection than follow-up.

On each TCR cDNA molecule, a unique molecular identifier was present. One entry per CDR3 protein results from TCRdb running MiXCR on the 5' RACE reads. This repertoire shows 20,000 to 30,000 distinct CDR3 sequences, around 9.6% found once; its top ten account for less than 25%. Time point in this sample: blood at routine non-recurrence follow-up after resection. Unsorted whole RNA from tumor, nontumor lung or frozen PBMC underwent sequencing. The sample in question was PBMCs, obtained at follow-up. The genes are TRBV11-3 and TRBJ2-1; TRBD2 aligns across 11 bases. This TCR was recovered from a male donor with early-stage non-small cell lung cancer. CDR3 DNA sequence: TGTGCCAGCAGCTTAGCAGTATCACTAGCGGGGGCCTACAATGAGCAGTTCTTC. Residues: CASSLAVSLAGAYNEQFF. Full variable domain (remainder filled in from reference TRBV11-3 and TRBJ2-1): EAGVVQSPRYKIIEKKQPVAFWCNPISGHNTLYWYLQNLGQGPELLIRYENEEAVDDSQLPKDRFSAERLKGVDSTLKIQPAELGDSAVYLCASSLAVSLAGAYNEQFFGPGTRLTVL.